Following are 20 T cell receptor beta chains from one sample sequenced in a study of identical twins. TCRdb ran MiXCR on the 5' RACE reads and lists one entry per CDR3 protein. This table holds roughly 250,000 distinct CDR3 sequences, about 14% found once. What was sequenced was memory (CD45RO+) T cells sorted from blood. The receptors were gathered from a woman between 18 and 29 years old in good health.

The rearrangement uses TRBV20-1 and TRBJ2-5, with D possibly being TRBD2 (6 bases). Trimming shortened V by 2 bases and J by 1 base, and 14 bases separated the two germline ends. Germline lookup yields CDR1 DFQATT and CDR2 SNEGSKA (reference sequence). CDR3 size: 15 residues. CDR3 protein: CSARSWPSVQETQYF. In nucleotides, the CDR3 is TGCAGTGCTAGATCCTGGCCTAGCGTCCAAGAGACCCAGTACTTC.

At least ten counts were recorded for this clonotype. This chain connects TRBV5-1 to TRBJ2-7; 13 bases fit TRBD2. V lost 4 bases to trimming and J lost 2 bases; unmatched junction nucleotides: 6. Germline V gene data show CDR1 as SGHRS and CDR2 as YFSETQ. CDR3 size: 16 residues. The CDR3 region is CASSPRTSGSAYEQYF. The CDR3 coding sequence is TGCGCCAGCAGCCCACGGACTAGCGGGAGTGCCTACGAGCAGTACTTC.

This clonotype was counted a few times. This chain links TRBV3-1 with TRBJ2-2, with D unresolved. Trimming pared 7 bases from V and 3 bases from J, leaving 15 bases between. The CDR3 is made up of 15 amino acids. The germline gives CDR1 LGHDT, CDR2 YNNKEL (reference sequence). The CDR3: CASTPRGGDTGELFF. The CDR3, as DNA: TGTGCCAGCACCCCTCGTGGCGGAGACACCGGGGAGCTGTTTTTT.

CDR3 amino acids: CAGAFGLNYGYTF. The CDR3 region has the DNA TGTGCCGGAGCCTTTGGACTTAACTATGGCTACACCTTC. The chain is built from TRBV7-9 and TRBJ1-2, with D hard to call. This CDR3 has 13 residues. Per germline, CDR1 SEHNR and CDR2 FQNEAQ (reference sequence). Trimming cost V 11 bases and J 1 base, with 14 bases left between them.

This clonotype was picked up a small number of times. V and J are TRBV20-1 and TRBJ1-1; D remains ambiguous. V lost 6 bases and J 2 bases, leaving 16 bases between the germline ends. There are 14 residues in the CDR3. From germline, CDR1 is DFQATT and CDR2 SNEGSKA (reference sequence). CDR3 region: CSARVARQNTEAFF. The CDR3 nucleotides read TGCAGTGCACGAGTGGCCCGCCAAAACACTGAAGCTTTCTTT.

The table lists this clonotype with a few counts. The rearrangement uses TRBV18 and TRBJ2-7; D assignment may be TRBD1 or TRBD2 (6 bases each). CDR1 KGHSH and CDR2 LQKENI come from the germline V gene. With 3 bases removed from V and 4 bases from J, the gap between germline ends came to 16 bases. The length of the CDR3 is 15 residues. The CDR3 DNA is TGTGCCAGCTCACCTCGGAGGGACAAAGAGTACGAGCAGTACTTC. It codes for CASSPRRDKEYEQYF.

This clonotype came up a few times. The chain recombines TRBV24-1 with TRBJ2-3; no clear D gene. The V end was cut by 3 bases, the J end by 2 bases, with 5 bases between. Germline values: CDR1 KGHDR, CDR2 SFDVKD. The CDR3 extends over 13 amino acids. DNA for the CDR3: TGTGCCACCAGTGATGTCCACACAGATACGCAGTATTTT. It is translated as CATSDVHTDTQYF.

The sample holds many counts of this clonotype. The rearrangement joins TRBV7-2 to TRBJ2-3; D unresolved. The CDR3 has 14 residues. The V end lost 5 bases, the J end lost 4 bases, and 13 bases lay between the germline ends. Germline values: CDR1 SGHTA, CDR2 FQGNSA. This chain's CDR3 is CASSPRPWPDTQYF. In nucleotides, the CDR3 is TGTGCCAGCAGCCCCAGGCCATGGCCAGATACGCAGTATTTT. The whole variable domain, remainder taken from reference TRBV7-2 and TRBJ2-3, is GAGVSQSPSNKVTEKGKDVELRCDPISGHTALYWYRQSLGQGLEFLIYFQGNSAPDKSGLPSDRFSAERTGGSVSTLTIQRTQQEDSAVYLCASSPRPWPDTQYFGPGTRLTVL.

This clonotype was picked up many times. The chain uses TRBV11-2 and TRBJ2-1; the match to TRBD2 covers 9 bases. The CDR3 has 16 residues. Germline CDR1 SGHAT, CDR2 FQNNGV. After removal of 7 bases from V and 5 bases from J, the junction contained 12 bases not matched to a gene. The CDR3 nucleotides are TGTGCCAGCATCAGCTTAACTAGCGGGCCAAACAATGAGCAGTTCTTC. Translation gives CASISLTSGPNNEQFF.

V gene TRBV13 combines with J gene TRBJ2-7, with TRBD1 matching over 10 bases. V lost 0 bases and J lost 5; bases outside the gene matches: 7. Germline CDR1 and CDR2: PRHDT and FYEKMQ (reference sequence). The CDR3 is 16 amino acids. CDR3 sequence (DNA): TGTGCCAGCAGCTTAGGAATCAGACAGGGGGCCGACGAGCAGTACTTC. Its protein is CASSLGIRQGADEQYF.

This chain connects TRBV6-2 or TRBV6-3 to TRBJ2-7; no firm D call. The CDR3 runs to 14 residues. Looked up from germline, CDR1 is MNHEY and CDR2 is SVGEGT. Trimming shortened V by 2 bases and J by 2 bases, and 10 bases separated the two germline ends. The CDR3 nucleotides read TGTGCCAGCAGTTACGGCAGGAGCCCCTACGAGCAGTACTTC. Its translation: CASSYGRSPYEQYF.

This clonotype was counted a few times. The gene calls are TRBV20-1 and TRBJ2-5; D may be TRBD2 (7 bases). The germline gives CDR1 DFQATT, CDR2 SNEGSKA (reference sequence). The CDR3 totals 14 residues. V lost 5 bases, J lost 5 bases, and 18 bases lay in between. The CDR3 nucleotides read TGCAGTGCTTCCCGAGAGGGGGGGCGGGAGACCCAGTACTTC. Amino acid sequence: CSASREGGRETQYF.

This chain joins TRBV10-3 and TRBJ2-7, with 8 bases matching TRBD1. CDR1 ENHRY and CDR2 SYGVKD come from the germline V gene. This CDR3 has 15 residues. Germline trimming cut 0 bases from V and 5 bases from J; bases unmatched to any gene: 6. The CDR3 sequence: CAISESSDRVHEQYF. The CDR3 bases are TGTGCCATCAGTGAGTCTTCGGACAGGGTCCACGAGCAGTACTTC.

V usage is TRBV29-1 and J usage is TRBJ2-1; 7 bases fit TRBD2. With 4 bases clipped from V and 11 bases from J, the junction kept 2 bases outside the gene matches. This CDR3 comprises 10 residues. Germline V gives CDR1 SQVTM, CDR2 ANQGSEA. The CDR3: CSVGEGKQFF. The CDR3 coding sequence is TGCAGCGTTGGGGAGGGGAAGCAGTTCTTC.

This clonotype was detected a few times. V is TRBV12-3 or TRBV12-4 and J is TRBJ1-5; TRBD1 agrees at 8 bases. The CDR3 length is 16 residues. J was trimmed by 2 bases and V by 6 bases; bases with no gene match: 9. CDR3 sequence reads: CASSFSGGTGNQPQHF. CDR3 DNA sequence: TGTGCCAGCAGCTTCTCAGGGGGCACGGGCAATCAGCCCCAGCATTTT.

The J gene is TRBJ2-5, the V gene TRBV4-2; possible D gene TRBD2, 6 bases. Trimming pared 4 bases from V and 1 base from J, leaving 16 bases between. The CDR3 is 16 residues long. Per the germline V gene, CDR1 is LGHNA and CDR2 is YNFKEQ. The CDR3: CASSRGEALSQETQYF. In DNA, the CDR3 is TGTGCCAGCAGCCGCGGGGAAGCCCTCTCCCAAGAGACCCAGTACTTC.

This chain joins TRBV7-8 and TRBJ1-1; 8 nucleotides align to TRBD1. CDR1 and CDR2 from the germline V gene are SGHVS and FQNEAQ. The CDR3 extends over 13 amino acids. Trimming at V came to 1 base and at J to 11 bases, leaving 6 bases not matched to a gene. The CDR3 sequence: CASSLDAQGDAFF. As DNA, the CDR3 is TGTGCCAGCAGCTTAGACGCACAGGGGGACGCTTTCTTT.

This clonotype was picked up one time. This sequence joins TRBV2 and TRBJ2-7; 7 positions match TRBD1. Germline lookup yields CDR1 SNHLY and CDR2 FYNNEI. V shed 7 bases and J 4 bases; nucleotides not matched to a gene: 10. The CDR3 sequence is 14 residues long. CDR3 region: CASTSGHRGYEQYF. CDR3 bases: TGTGCCAGCACCTCAGGCCACAGGGGTTACGAGCAGTACTTC.

This clonotype was observed a few times. This rearrangement joins TRBV5-1 to TRBJ2-3; TRBD1 matches at 7 bases. The junction had 6 bases not matched to a gene; V was cut back by 5 bases and J by 0 bases. Germline lookup yields CDR1 SGHRS and CDR2 YFSETQ. The CDR3 is 15 amino acids. CDR3 in amino acids: CASSQTGQSTDTQYF. As DNA, the CDR3 is TGCGCCAGCAGTCAGACAGGGCAGAGCACAGATACGCAGTATTTT. Using reference TRBV5-1 and TRBJ2-3 for the parts outside the CDR3, the full variable domain is KAGVTQTPRYLIKTRGQQVTLSCSPISGHRSVSWYQQTPGQGLQFLFEYFSETQRNKGNFPGRFSGRQFSNSRSEMNVSTLELGDSALYLCASSQTGQSTDTQYFGPGTRLTVL.

This clonotype showed up just a few times. The rearrangement joins TRBV6-1 to TRBJ1-1, with D maybe TRBD1 (6 bases). Germline CDR1 is MNHNS and CDR2 is SASEGT. Trimming left V 9 bases short and J 9 bases short, with 23 bases between. This CDR3 spans 14 amino acids. CDR3: CASGTSGGKGQAFF. CDR3 in DNA: TGTGCCAGTGGGACATCGGGGGGAAAGGGGCAAGCTTTCTTT.